The next 14 T cell receptor beta chains were all read from a single sample in a study of T cells in Graves' hyperthyroidism and ophthalmopathy. Researchers amplified the TCR beta CDR3 regions from RNA transcripts. First-round RT-PCR with HTBI primers amplified the TCR CDR3 region. Each CDR3 protein is one row after TCRdb ran MiXCR on the multiplex PCR reads. Of more than 350,000 distinct CDR3 sequences listed, 14% to 15% are singletons. Input material: blood. The origin of the receptors is a woman in her 30s with Graves' hyperthyroidism.

There are many counts of this clonotype. V gene TRBV3-1 combines with J gene TRBJ2-1; 9 bases are shared with TRBD2. Trimming at V came to 6 bases and at J to 7 bases, leaving 13 bases not matched to a gene. Germline V CDR1 and CDR2: LGHDT, YNNKEL (reference sequence). The CDR3 runs 16 residues. DNA for the CDR3: TGTGCCAGCAGACTCGACAGGGCGGGAGGGCAGAATGAGCAGTTCTTC. Translated, it gives CASRLDRAGGQNEQFF.

Remarks on this clonotype: Since a much larger clone is just one base distant, this may be a read error. The chain is built from TRBV5-1 and TRBJ2-7, with D possibly matching TRBD1 (5 bases). Trimming shortened V by 7 bases and J by 1 base, and 12 bases separated the two germline ends. CDR1 is SGHRS and CDR2 is YFSETQ in the germline V gene. CDR3 length: 13 amino acids. The CDR3 DNA reads as TGCGCCAGCTCGGTCGGACATTCCTACGAGCAGTACTTC. Translating gives CASSVGHSYEQYF.

This sequence joins TRBV7-8 and TRBJ2-5, with 9 bases lining up with TRBD1. Germline assignment: CDR1 SGHVS and CDR2 FQNEAQ. J was trimmed by 7 bases and V by 4 bases; bases with no gene match: 4. The CDR3 length is 13 residues. CDR3 nucleotides: TGTGCCAGCAGCTCGGACAGGGGAGCGACCCAGTACTTC. Protein sequence: CASSSDRGATQYF. Combining the CDR3 with reference TRBV7-8 and TRBJ2-5 gives the whole variable domain GAGVSQSPRYKVAKRGQDVALRCDPISGHVSLFWYQQALGQGPEFLTYFQNEAQLDKSGLPSDRFFAERPEGSVSTLKIQRTQQEDSAVYLCASSSDRGATQYFGPGTRLLVL.

The table lists this clonotype with many counts. This chain uses TRBV2 with TRBJ1-5; D might be TRBD1 (6 bases). V was pared by 7 bases and J by 5 bases, with 15 bases between. Germline V lookup: CDR1 SNHLY, CDR2 FYNNEI. This CDR3 has 14 residues. The CDR3 is CASIQGQIDQPQHF. CDR3 nucleotide sequence: TGTGCCAGCATACAGGGCCAAATCGATCAGCCCCAGCATTTT.

This clonotype was found many times. The chain couples TRBV12-3 or TRBV12-4 to TRBJ1-5; D may be TRBD1 (5 bases). There are 15 residues in the CDR3. The germline V and J ends were trimmed by 1 base and 4 bases, with 11 bases remaining between them. The CDR3 loop reads CASSLGGGSNQPQHF. The CDR3 bases are TGTGCCAGCAGTTTAGGTGGGGGGTCTAATCAGCCCCAGCATTTT.

Concerning this clonotype itself: The junction departs from germline at one end; a sequencing error may be responsible. The chain carries TRBV6-1 and TRBJ1-1; D remains unclear. The CDR3 has 11 amino acids. Germline V gives CDR1 MNHNS, CDR2 SASEGT. DNA of the CDR3: TGTGGCAGCAGTGCCGGCACTGAAGCTTTCTTT. This translates into CGSSAGTEAFF.

The chain combines TRBV20-1 with TRBJ2-1, with 7 nucleotides matching TRBD1. Trimming at V came to 3 bases and at J to 6 bases, leaving 5 bases not matched to a gene. This CDR3 is 13 amino acids long. CDR1 and CDR2 from the germline V gene are DFQATT and SNEGSKA (reference sequence). The CDR3 loop is CSASTGTVNEQFF. In DNA form, the CDR3 reads TGCAGTGCTAGTACCGGGACAGTCAATGAGCAGTTCTTC.

This clonotype has more than one count but fewer than ten. V is TRBV3-1 and J is TRBJ1-2; D is ambiguous. V shed 0 bases and J shed 5 bases, with 13 bases lying between them. The length of the CDR3 is 15 residues. The germline gives CDR1 LGHDT, CDR2 YNNKEL (reference sequence). The CDR3 sequence is CASSQDTYTRYGYTF. The CDR3 nucleotides are TGTGCCAGCAGCCAAGACACCTATACTAGGTATGGCTACACCTTC.

This clonotype appeared a few times. CDR3 sequence reads: CASSFRLEGGYEQFF. The DNA of the CDR3 is TGTGCCAGCAGCTTCCGACTAGAGGGGGGCTATGAGCAGTTCTTC. The chain employs TRBV9 and TRBJ2-1; D assignment may be TRBD1 or TRBD2 (6 bases each). The CDR3 consists of 15 residues. V was clipped by 4 bases and J by 8 bases, with 19 bases between them. CDR1 SGDLS and CDR2 YYNGEE come from the germline V gene.

This clonotype was found many times. The rearrangement joins TRBV6-5 to TRBJ2-5, with D unresolved. The CDR3 extends over 15 amino acids. V lost 0 bases, J lost 1 base, and 9 bases lay in between. Germline loops: CDR1 MNHEY, CDR2 SVGAGI. The CDR3 reads CASSYSETLQETQYF. DNA for the CDR3: TGTGCCAGCAGTTACTCGGAGACCCTCCAAGAGACCCAGTACTTC.

This clonotype was picked up a small number of times. The chain has TRBV5-8 and TRBJ1-2; weak D call: TRBD1 (5 bases). CDR1 is SGHTS, CDR2 YDEGEE, per germline. Trimming removed 1 base from V and 8 bases from J, with 12 bases in between. The CDR3 covers 13 residues. The CDR3 loop is CASSLWGELGYTF. The CDR3, as DNA: TGTGCCAGCAGCTTGTGGGGGGAATTGGGCTACACCTTC.

The chain is built from TRBV19 and TRBJ2-2, with no clear D. Germline lookup yields CDR1 LNHDA and CDR2 SQIVND (reference sequence). Trimming took 0 bases from V and 5 from J, leaving 10 bases between them. There are 15 residues in the CDR3. This CDR3 is CASSIDGRVTGELFF. Written as DNA, the CDR3 is TGTGCCAGTAGTATAGATGGTCGGGTTACCGGGGAGCTGTTTTTT.

This clonotype was seen repeatedly, ten times or more. Its ends do not fully match the called genes, so a read error is possible. The gene calls are TRBV28 and TRBJ1-4; D may be TRBD1 (6 bases). Per germline, CDR1 MDHEN and CDR2 SYDVKM. The CDR3 runs to 16 residues. This CDR3 is CATSSLRQEINEKLFF. The DNA of the CDR3 is TGTGCCACCAGTTCTCTCCGACAGGAGATAAATGAAAAACTGTTTTTT.

This chain links TRBV7-9 with TRBJ2-3; no reliable D call. This CDR3 spans 15 amino acids. V lost 2 bases and J 5 bases, leaving 14 bases between the germline ends. The germline CDR1 and CDR2 sequences are SEHNR and FQNEAQ (reference sequence). CDR3 DNA sequence: TGTGCCAGCAGCTTAAGGCAGACACTCATAGATACGCAGTATTTT. It encodes CASSLRQTLIDTQYF. Full variable domain (rest looked up from reference TRBV7-9 and TRBJ2-3): DTGVSQNPRHKITKRGQNVTFRCDPISEHNRLYWYRQTLGQGPEFLTYFQNEAQLEKSRLLSDRFSAERPKGSFSTLEIQRTEQGDSAMYLCASSLRQTLIDTQYFGPGTRLTVL.